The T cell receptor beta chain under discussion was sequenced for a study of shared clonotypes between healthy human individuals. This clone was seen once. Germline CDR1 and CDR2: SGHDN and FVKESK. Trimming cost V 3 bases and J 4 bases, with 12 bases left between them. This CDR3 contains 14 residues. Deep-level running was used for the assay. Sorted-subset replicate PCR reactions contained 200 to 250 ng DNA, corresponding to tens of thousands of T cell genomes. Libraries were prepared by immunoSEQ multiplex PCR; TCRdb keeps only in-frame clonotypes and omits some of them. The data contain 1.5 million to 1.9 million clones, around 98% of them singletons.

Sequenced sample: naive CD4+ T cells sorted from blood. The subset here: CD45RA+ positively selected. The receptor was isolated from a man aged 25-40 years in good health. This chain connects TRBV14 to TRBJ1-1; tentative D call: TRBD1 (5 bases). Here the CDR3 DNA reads TGTGCCAGCAGCCATCGACAGTCAGCCACTGAAGCTTTCTTT. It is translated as CASSHRQSATEAFF.